These 32 T cell receptor beta chains originate from one sample sequenced in a study of human T cells and chemical hapten exposure. TCRdb independently ran MiXCR on the RACE reads; one entry per CDR3 protein. There are a few hundred thousand distinct CDR3 sequences in the sample; about 6.3% occur only once, and roughly 5.4% lies in the top ten. Noted time point: patch test 2, 6 weeks after DPC sensitization. Treatment indicated: therapeutic diphenylcyclopropenone sensitization with weekly scalp DPC. The input for sequencing was whole blood, taken in connection with sensitization to the hapten diphenylcyclopropenone (DPC). The receptors here all came from a woman between 18 and 29 years old with alopecia areata. Some clones in this sample may be carry-over from other donors' samples.

This clonotype was detected ten times or more. The chain uses TRBV6-6 and TRBJ1-1; D is possibly TRBD1 (5 bases). Germline-derived CDR1 and CDR2 are MNHNY and SVGAGI (reference sequence). The CDR3 extends over 16 amino acids. Trimming removed 2 bases from V and 2 bases from J, with 15 bases in between. DNA of the CDR3: TGTGCCAGCAGTTACGGACGGGGCGATCTCAACACTGAAGCTTTCTTT. Translated, it gives CASSYGRGDLNTEAFF.

This clonotype was observed at least ten times. The V and J genes are TRBV12-3 or TRBV12-4 and TRBJ1-2; D is unclear. Between the trimmed V and J ends, which lost 1 base and 1 base, there was a span of 13 bases. The CDR3 contains 16 residues. This chain's CDR3 is CASSLGTEGSNYGYTF. CDR3 DNA sequence: TGTGCCAGCAGTTTAGGGACGGAAGGGAGTAACTATGGCTACACCTTC.

The chain uses TRBV20-1 and TRBJ2-7; 7 bases agree with TRBD1. CDR1 DFQATT and CDR2 SNEGSKA come from the germline V gene (reference sequence). The CDR3 extends over 16 amino acids. V shed 0 bases, J shed 4 bases, and the junction held 12 bases outside the gene matches. In DNA form, the CDR3 reads TGCAGTGCTAGAGATCATAGGGCAGGGGGTTTTTACGAGCAGTACTTC. As protein: CSARDHRAGGFYEQYF.

The CDR3 spells CASSSRGAGALHF. The CDR3 DNA follows: TGTGCCAGCAGTTCTAGGGGGGCGGGAGCCCTCCACTTT. The chain combines TRBV7-2 with TRBJ1-6; D might be TRBD1 (6 bases). The CDR3 totals 13 residues. V was pared by 6 bases and J by 14 bases, with 17 bases between. Germline values: CDR1 SGHTA, CDR2 FQGNSA.

This chain links TRBV6-6 with TRBJ1-6; D might be TRBD1 (6 bases). Per the germline V gene, CDR1 is MNHNY and CDR2 is SVGAGI (reference sequence). V lost 4 bases and J 8 bases, leaving 12 bases between the germline ends. CDR3 length: 14 amino acids. This chain's CDR3 is CASSSQGLHSPLHF. Written as DNA, the CDR3 is TGTGCCAGCAGTTCCCAGGGGCTACATTCACCCCTCCACTTT.

In this sample, this clonotype turned up a few times. The chain is built from TRBV9 and TRBJ1-2; 10 bases align to TRBD1. The CDR3 contains 15 residues. The V gene's germline CDR1 is SGDLS and CDR2 YYNGEE. V trimming: 3 bases; J trimming: 5 bases; junction bases outside the gene matches: 7. CDR3 sequence reads: CASSARQGASYGYTF. CDR3 DNA sequence: TGTGCCAGCAGCGCCCGACAGGGGGCTAGTTATGGCTACACCTTC.

The chain recombines TRBV29-1 with TRBJ1-3, with a weak D call TRBD1 (6 bases). V dropped 3 bases and J dropped 4 bases, with 16 bases sitting between them. Germline CDR1 SQVTM, CDR2 ANQGSEA. The length of the CDR3 is 15 residues. The CDR3 loop is CSVEAETDRGNTIYF. The CDR3 DNA is TGCAGCGTTGAGGCCGAGACAGACAGGGGAAACACCATATATTTT.

This clonotype was counted only a few times. This chain uses TRBV4-1 with TRBJ2-1; 8 nucleotides agree with TRBD2. Germline V gene data show CDR1 as MGHRA and CDR2 as YSYEKL. The CDR3 has 15 residues. The ends lost 7 bases at V and 4 bases at J; junction bases unmatched: 9. The CDR3: CASTQTGGLYNEQFF. The CDR3 DNA reads as TGCGCCAGCACCCAGACGGGGGGGCTTTACAATGAGCAGTTCTTC.

The chain carries TRBV29-1 and TRBJ2-3; TRBD1 is a possible D gene (6 bases). The CDR3 is made up of 16 amino acids. The germline V and J ends were trimmed by 4 bases and 2 bases, with 19 bases remaining between them. Germline lookup yields CDR1 SQVTM and CDR2 ANQGSEA. This CDR3 is CSVVLGEGQSTDTQYF. DNA for the CDR3: TGCAGCGTTGTGCTAGGCGAAGGACAGTCCACAGATACGCAGTATTTT.

The chain has TRBV7-9 and TRBJ1-1; the match to TRBD1 covers 9 bases. V shed 5 bases and J 2 bases; nucleotides not matched to a gene: 3. CDR3 length: 14 residues. Germline CDR1 SEHNR, CDR2 FQNEAQ (reference sequence). CDR3 nucleotides: TGTGCCAGCAGCATGGGACAGGGAAACACTGAAGCTTTCTTT. Its translation is CASSMGQGNTEAFF. The variable domain in full, with the rest retrieved from reference TRBV7-9 and TRBJ1-1, is DTGVSQNPRHKITKRGQNVTFRCDPISEHNRLYWYRQTLGQGPEFLTYFQNEAQLEKSRLLSDRFSAERPKGSFSTLEIQRTEQGDSAMYLCASSMGQGNTEAFFGQGTRLTVV.

The chain employs TRBV12-3 or TRBV12-4 and TRBJ1-3, with D perhaps TRBD1 (5 bases). V dropped 3 bases and J dropped 8 bases, with 8 bases sitting between them. The CDR3 length is 12 residues. The DNA for the CDR3 is TGTGCCAGCAGTTTGGGGACCCACACCATATATTTT. As protein: CASSLGTHTIYF.

CDR3: CASSPQGQGTEKLFF. CDR3 sequence (DNA): TGTGCCAGCAGCCCCCAGGGACAGGGCACTGAAAAACTGTTTTTT. This chain links TRBV7-8 with TRBJ1-4, with 9 bases matching TRBD1. Germline CDR1 and CDR2: SGHVS and FQNEAQ. CDR3 length: 15 amino acids. With 5 bases clipped from V and 7 bases from J, the junction kept 8 bases outside the gene matches.

This clonotype was seen at least ten times. This sequence joins TRBV11-2 and TRBJ2-3; tentative D call: TRBD2 (6 bases). V gave up 5 bases and J gave up 9 bases, with 21 bases separating them. CDR3 length equals 15 residues. From germline, CDR1 is SGHAT and CDR2 FQNNGV. The CDR3 loop reads CASSPAEGTVWTQYF. The CDR3 nucleotides read TGTGCCAGCAGCCCCGCGGAGGGGACTGTTTGGACGCAGTATTTT.

This clonotype has a handful of counts. The chain recombines TRBV7-2 with TRBJ2-5; D is uncertain. Germline values: CDR1 SGHTA, CDR2 FQGNSA. This CDR3 contains 14 residues. Trimming took off 1 base at V and 2 bases at J, with 8 bases between the two ends. In nucleotides, the CDR3 is TGTGCCAGCAGCTTAGTTGCATGGCAAGAGACCCAGTACTTC. This encodes CASSLVAWQETQYF.

Only a few counts were recorded for this clonotype. V usage is TRBV6-5 and J usage is TRBJ2-4; TRBD2 is a possible D gene (6 bases). Germline CDR1 reads MNHEY; CDR2 reads SVGAGI. The length of the CDR3 is 14 residues. V gave up 4 bases and J gave up 3 bases, with 10 bases separating them. The CDR3 is CASSSGSRKNIQYF. In nucleotides, the CDR3 is TGTGCCAGCAGTTCCGGGAGCCGCAAAAACATTCAGTACTTC.

Ten or more counts support this clonotype. The chain has TRBV10-3 and TRBJ2-1; D is unresolved. The CDR3 is made up of 12 amino acids. V lost 2 bases and J 12 bases, leaving 11 bases between the germline ends. The germline V gene has CDR1 ENHRY and CDR2 SYGVKD. In DNA, the CDR3 is TGTGCCATCAGTGAGGGTGGGCTAGGGCAGTTCTTC. This translates into CAISEGGLGQFF.

This clonotype was found many times. The chain links TRBV6-2 or TRBV6-3 to TRBJ2-5; D perhaps matches TRBD1 (6 bases). Germline CDR1 reads MNHEY; CDR2 reads SVGEGT. V was trimmed by 6 bases and J by 5 bases, leaving 16 bases between them. This CDR3 spans 14 amino acids. The CDR3 sequence: CASRANQGRETQYF. In nucleotides, the CDR3 is TGTGCCAGCAGAGCCAACCAGGGGCGCGAGACCCAGTACTTC.

The table lists this clonotype with a few counts. This chain joins TRBV20-1 and TRBJ1-1; D not certain. Trimming removed 6 bases at V and 6 bases at J, with 8 bases between. The CDR3 has 10 residues. Germline V CDR1 and CDR2: DFQATT, SNEGSKA (reference sequence). The CDR3: CSAFGPEAFF. As DNA, the CDR3 is TGCAGTGCCTTCGGTCCTGAAGCTTTCTTT.

This clonotype was observed many times. The chain links TRBV12-3 or TRBV12-4 to TRBJ1-5; tentatively, D is TRBD1 (6 bases). This CDR3 has 16 amino acids. V was pared by 6 bases and J by 7 bases, with 22 bases between. The CDR3 bases are TGTGCCAGCAGCCCTCTCTCACCGGGACAAGGCCAGCCCCAGCATTTT. It yields the protein CASSPLSPGQGQPQHF.

There are many counts of this clonotype. J is TRBJ2-7 and V is TRBV6-6, with 9 bases fitting TRBD1. The CDR3 spans 15 residues. The V segment lost 0 bases and the J segment 9 bases; nucleotides outside the gene matches: 9. Per the germline V gene, CDR1 is MNHNY and CDR2 is SVGAGI (reference sequence). CDR3 amino acids: CASSYSGQGLRWQYF. CDR3 nucleotides: TGTGCCAGCAGTTACTCGGGACAGGGCCTTAGGTGGCAGTACTTC.

The V and J genes are TRBV5-6 and TRBJ1-1; D is unresolved. The germline V gene has CDR1 SGHDT and CDR2 YYEEEE. Trimming shortened V by 1 base and J by 4 bases, and 8 bases separated the two germline ends. CDR3 size: 13 residues. CDR3 nucleotide sequence: TGTGCCAGCAGCTTGAGGCCGATCACTGAAGCTTTCTTT. Translating gives CASSLRPITEAFF.

This sequence joins TRBV6-5 and TRBJ1-6, with 7 bases lining up with TRBD1. The CDR3 consists of 15 residues. The trim removed 0 bases at V and 7 bases at J, leaving 3 bases unmatched. Germline assignment: CDR1 MNHEY and CDR2 SVGAGI. The CDR3 coding sequence is TGTGCCAGCAGTTACTCGACAGGGTTGAATTCACCCCTCCACTTT. It is translated as CASSYSTGLNSPLHF.

This clonotype was found a few times. The rearrangement links TRBV7-9 to TRBJ2-1, with D perhaps TRBD1 or TRBD2 (5 bases each). Per the germline V gene, CDR1 is SEHNR and CDR2 is FQNEAQ (reference sequence). The CDR3 runs 13 residues. The V end lost 4 bases, the J end lost 10 bases, and 14 bases lay between the germline ends. CDR3 region: CASSWDVGGEQFF. As DNA, the CDR3 is TGTGCCAGCAGCTGGGACGTTGGGGGAGAGCAGTTCTTC.

There are many counts of this clonotype. The chain has TRBV10-3 and TRBJ2-5; weak D call: TRBD1 (5 bases). Trimming took off 8 bases at V and 7 bases at J, with 11 bases between the two ends. The CDR3 length is 11 residues. The germline CDR1 and CDR2 sequences are ENHRY and SYGVKD. The CDR3 DNA reads TGTGCCATCGCCGGCCAGGGGACCCAGTACTTC. Translation gives CAIAGQGTQYF.

In this sample, this clonotype turned up many times. The V and J genes are TRBV29-1 and TRBJ2-7; D possibly corresponds to TRBD2 (6 bases). With 4 bases removed from V and 3 bases from J, the gap between germline ends came to 16 bases. The germline CDR1 and CDR2 sequences are SQVTM and ANQGSEA. This CDR3 has 14 amino acids. The CDR3 reads CSVVGIGGRYEQYF. CDR3 DNA: TGCAGCGTTGTGGGGATTGGAGGGCGCTACGAGCAGTACTTC.

This clonotype was counted at least ten times. The chain employs TRBV9 and TRBJ1-1, with D tentatively TRBD1 (5 bases). The CDR3 is made up of 13 amino acids. Trimming removed 4 bases from V and 8 bases from J, with 15 bases in between. Germline CDR1 reads SGDLS; CDR2 reads YYNGEE. CDR3: CASSPRQSPEAFF. The CDR3 DNA is TGTGCCAGCAGCCCCAGACAGTCTCCCGAAGCTTTCTTT. Based on the CDR3 plus reference TRBV9 and TRBJ1-1, the full variable domain is DSGVTQTPKHLITATGQRVTLRCSPRSGDLSVYWYQQSLDQGLQFLIQYYNGEERAKGNILERFSAQQFPDLHSELNLSSLELGDSALYFCASSPRQSPEAFFGQGTRLTVV.

This rearrangement joins TRBV25-1 to TRBJ2-7, with D perhaps matching TRBD2 (5 bases). In germline, CDR1 is MGHDK, CDR2 SYGVNS. The CDR3 loop spans 14 amino acids. Trimming removed 2 bases at V and 3 bases at J, with 11 bases between. DNA of the CDR3: TGTGCCAGCAGTGAACTCCGACGGGGCTACGAGCAGTACTTC. Translating it yields CASSELRRGYEQYF.

This clonotype was recorded many times. This sequence joins TRBV3-1 and TRBJ1-1; the D gene is possibly TRBD1 (6 bases). V was pared by 0 bases and J by 11 bases, with 16 bases between. CDR3 length: 14 amino acids. Germline V gives CDR1 LGHDT, CDR2 YNNKEL (reference sequence). DNA of the CDR3: TGTGCCAGCAGCCAAGAGCACAGGGCCGTTGTGGCTTTCTTT. Amino acids: CASSQEHRAVVAFF.

Only a few counts were recorded for this clonotype. The V gene is TRBV6-5, the J gene TRBJ1-1; 7 bases line up with TRBD1. Looked up from germline, CDR1 is MNHEY and CDR2 is SVGAGI. CDR3 length: 13 amino acids. V trimming: 6 bases; J trimming: 1 base; junction bases outside the gene matches: 2. CDR3 sequence (DNA): TGTGCCAGCAGGTGGGACAGGAACACTGAAGCTTTCTTT. This encodes CASRWDRNTEAFF.

The chain links TRBV6-2 or TRBV6-3 to TRBJ2-1, with a weak D call TRBD1 (6 bases). CDR1 is MNHEY, CDR2 SVGEGT, per germline. Trimming left V 4 bases short and J 3 bases short, with 16 bases between. The CDR3 is 16 residues long. The chain's CDR3 is CASSSYLRDIYNEQFF. The CDR3 nucleotides are TGTGCCAGCAGTTCTTACCTTCGGGACATCTACAATGAGCAGTTCTTC.

This clonotype was observed at least ten times. V and J are TRBV5-1 and TRBJ2-3; either TRBD1 or TRBD2 may supply D (5 bases each). From germline, CDR1 is SGHRS and CDR2 YFSETQ. V lost 2 bases to trimming and J lost 2 bases, with 15 bases between them. This CDR3 contains 16 residues. CDR3 in amino acids: CASSFWGIRTTDTQYF. The CDR3 DNA sequence: TGCGCCAGCAGCTTTTGGGGGATCAGAACCACAGATACGCAGTATTTT. The entire variable domain, with the rest obtained from reference TRBV5-1 and TRBJ2-3, is as follows: KAGVTQTPRYLIKTRGQQVTLSCSPISGHRSVSWYQQTPGQGLQFLFEYFSETQRNKGNFPGRFSGRQFSNSRSEMNVSTLELGDSALYLCASSFWGIRTTDTQYFGPGTRLTVL.

Many counts were recorded for this clonotype. The chain is built from TRBV28 and TRBJ2-7; TRBD1 aligns across 7 bases. V lost 6 bases, J lost 1 base, and 9 bases stayed unmatched. This CDR3 contains 15 residues. Germline loops: CDR1 MDHEN, CDR2 SYDVKM. The CDR3 region is CASRGQTYASYEQYF. The CDR3 coding sequence is TGTGCCAGCAGGGGACAGACCTATGCTTCCTACGAGCAGTACTTC.